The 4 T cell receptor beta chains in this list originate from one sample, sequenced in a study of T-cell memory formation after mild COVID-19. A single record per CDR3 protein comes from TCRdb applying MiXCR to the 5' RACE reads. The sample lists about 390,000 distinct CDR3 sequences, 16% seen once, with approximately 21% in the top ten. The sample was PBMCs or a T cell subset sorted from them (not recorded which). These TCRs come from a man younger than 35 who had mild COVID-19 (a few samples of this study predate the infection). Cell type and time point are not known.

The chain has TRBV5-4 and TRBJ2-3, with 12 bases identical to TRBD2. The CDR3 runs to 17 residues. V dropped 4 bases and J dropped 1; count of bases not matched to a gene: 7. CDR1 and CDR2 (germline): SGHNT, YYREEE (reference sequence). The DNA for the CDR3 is TGTGCCAGCAGCCCCACCAGGACTAGCGGGGGCACAGATACGCAGTATTTT. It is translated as CASSPTRTSGGTDTQYF.

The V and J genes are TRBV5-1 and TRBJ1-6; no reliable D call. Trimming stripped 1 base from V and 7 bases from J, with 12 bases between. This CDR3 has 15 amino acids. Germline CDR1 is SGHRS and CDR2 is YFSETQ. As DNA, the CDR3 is TGCGCCAGCAGCTTGTTGGCAGAGAGAAATTCACCCCTCCACTTT. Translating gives CASSLLAERNSPLHF.

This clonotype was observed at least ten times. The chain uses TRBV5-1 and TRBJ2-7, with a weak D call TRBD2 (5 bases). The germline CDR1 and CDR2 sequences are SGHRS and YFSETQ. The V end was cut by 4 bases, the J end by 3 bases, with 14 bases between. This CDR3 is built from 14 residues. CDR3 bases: TGCGCCAGCAGCGCCAGAGCCGGGGACTACGAGCAGTACGTC. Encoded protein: CASSARAGDYEQYV.

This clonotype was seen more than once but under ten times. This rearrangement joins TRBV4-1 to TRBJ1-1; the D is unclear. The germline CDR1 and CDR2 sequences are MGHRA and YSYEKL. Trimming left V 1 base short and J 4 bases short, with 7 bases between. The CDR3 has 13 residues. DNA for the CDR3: TGCGCCAGCAGCCAAGGACATCGCACTGAAGCTTTCTTT. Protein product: CASSQGHRTEAFF.